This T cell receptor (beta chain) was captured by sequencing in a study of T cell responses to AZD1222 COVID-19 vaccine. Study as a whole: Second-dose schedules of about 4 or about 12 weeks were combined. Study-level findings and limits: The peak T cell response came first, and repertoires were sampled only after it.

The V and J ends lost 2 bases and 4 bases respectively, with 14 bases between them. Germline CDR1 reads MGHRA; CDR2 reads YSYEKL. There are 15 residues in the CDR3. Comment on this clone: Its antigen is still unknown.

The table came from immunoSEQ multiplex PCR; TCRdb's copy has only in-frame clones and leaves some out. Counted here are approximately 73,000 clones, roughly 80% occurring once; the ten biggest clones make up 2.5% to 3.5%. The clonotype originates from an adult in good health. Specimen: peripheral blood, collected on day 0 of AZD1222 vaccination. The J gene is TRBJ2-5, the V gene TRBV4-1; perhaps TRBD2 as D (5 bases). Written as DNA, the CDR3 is TGCGCCAGCAGCCAAAGATTTCTGAGCGGAGAGACCCAGTACTTC. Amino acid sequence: CASSQRFLSGETQYF.